Each of the 31 T cell receptor beta chains below was sequenced from the same sample in a study of T-cell memory formation after mild COVID-19. MiXCR was run by TCRdb on the 5' RACE reads, yielding one entry per CDR3 protein. In the table there are roughly 140,000 distinct CDR3 sequences, 14% to 15% of which are singletons. Sequencing input: PBMCs or a T cell subset sorted from them (not recorded which). The receptor source for this set is an adult woman who had mild COVID-19 (a few samples of this study predate the infection). Cell type and time point are not known.

This clonotype appeared a few times. The chain employs TRBV5-1 and TRBJ1-5; 10 bases align to TRBD1. This CDR3 has 15 residues. Looked up from germline, CDR1 is SGHRS and CDR2 is YFSETQ. V lost 4 bases and J lost 4; bases outside the gene matches: 5. CDR3 nucleotides: TGCGCCAGCAGCATCGGACAGGGGGGTAATCAGCCCCAGCATTTT. Translating it yields CASSIGQGGNQPQHF.

This clonotype has a handful of counts. The chain combines TRBV9 with TRBJ1-2, with D maybe TRBD1 (5 bases). There are 15 residues in the CDR3. Germline values: CDR1 SGDLS, CDR2 YYNGEE. Trimming stripped 0 bases from V and 0 bases from J, with 9 bases between. The CDR3 region has the DNA TGTGCCAGCAGCGTAGGTCAGGGAGCTAACTATGGCTACACCTTC. As protein: CASSVGQGANYGYTF.

This chain links TRBV4-3 with TRBJ2-1; D might be TRBD2 (5 bases). This CDR3 spans 18 amino acids. The V and J ends lost 0 bases and 0 bases respectively, with 15 bases between them. Germline V CDR1 and CDR2: LGHNA, YSLEER. CDR3 sequence: CASSQDTIWGDSYNEQFF. For the CDR3, the DNA is TGCGCCAGCAGCCAAGATACGATTTGGGGAGACTCCTACAATGAGCAGTTCTTC.

The chain carries TRBV7-3 and TRBJ2-1; a possible D gene is TRBD2 (5 bases). Between the trimmed V and J ends, which lost 2 bases and 6 bases, there was a span of 11 bases. CDR1 is SGHTA, CDR2 FQGTGA, per germline. The CDR3 is 14 residues long. CDR3: CASSLFGVFNEQFF. DNA of the CDR3: TGTGCCAGCAGCTTATTCGGGGTTTTCAATGAGCAGTTCTTC.

This rearrangement joins TRBV11-2 to TRBJ2-7; D remains ambiguous. Germline CDR1 reads SGHAT; CDR2 reads FQNNGV. The CDR3 runs 12 residues. Trimming pared 4 bases from V and 6 bases from J, leaving 10 bases between. The CDR3 here is CASSSLPGEQYF. DNA for the CDR3: TGTGCCAGCAGCTCCCTGCCTGGCGAGCAGTACTTC.

This clonotype was seen a handful of times. The chain joins TRBV20-1 to TRBJ1-5; 7 nucleotides match TRBD1. The V segment lost 6 bases and the J segment 1 base; nucleotides outside the gene matches: 12. The CDR3 totals 16 residues. Germline CDR1 DFQATT, CDR2 SNEGSKA (reference sequence). CDR3 protein: CSAIGTAQRSNQPQHF. The CDR3 nucleotides read TGCAGTGCAATCGGGACAGCTCAAAGAAGCAATCAGCCCCAGCATTTT.

This clonotype was observed a handful of times. The chain carries TRBV9 and TRBJ2-5; 8 nucleotides agree with TRBD2. Germline V lookup: CDR1 SGDLS, CDR2 YYNGEE. CDR3 length: 16 residues. J lost 1 base, V lost 4 bases, and 9 bases had no gene match. The CDR3 loop reads CASSPGSGGTQETQYF. CDR3 in DNA: TGTGCCAGCAGCCCCGGCAGCGGGGGTACCCAAGAGACCCAGTACTTC. The variable domain in full, completed from reference TRBV9 and TRBJ2-5, reads DSGVTQTPKHLITATGQRVTLRCSPRSGDLSVYWYQQSLDQGLQFLIQYYNGEERAKGNILERFSAQQFPDLHSELNLSSLELGDSALYFCASSPGSGGTQETQYFGPGTRLLVL.

This clonotype appeared a few times. V gene TRBV7-9 combines with J gene TRBJ1-3, with a possible D match to TRBD1 (5 bases). The germline gives CDR1 SEHNR, CDR2 FQNEAQ (reference sequence). The CDR3 is 13 amino acids. Between the trimmed V and J ends, which lost 7 bases and 3 bases, there was a span of 10 bases. CDR3 nucleotide sequence: TGTGCCAGCACGCCTGACAGTGGAAACACCATATATTTT. Amino acids: CASTPDSGNTIYF.

V and J are TRBV19 and TRBJ1-1, with 7 bases aligning to TRBD1. CDR3 length equals 14 residues. Per germline, CDR1 LNHDA and CDR2 SQIVND (reference sequence). The V and J ends lost 1 base and 1 base, in that order; junction bases with no gene match: 0. Written as DNA, the CDR3 is TGTGCCAGTAGTATAGGACAGGGGAACACTGAAGCTTTCTTT. Translating gives CASSIGQGNTEAFF.

This clonotype occurred many times. The chain combines TRBV2 with TRBJ2-7; no firm D call. Between the trimmed V and J ends, which lost 1 base and 6 bases, there was a span of 16 bases. CDR3 size: 15 residues. Germline V gene sequence: CDR1 SNHLY, CDR2 FYNNEI. The CDR3 loop reads CASSEGLGNNGEQYF. The CDR3 coding sequence is TGTGCCAGCAGTGAAGGGTTAGGGAATAACGGCGAGCAGTACTTC.

This clonotype was counted between two and nine times. V usage is TRBV4-1 and J usage is TRBJ2-7, with a weak D call TRBD1 (6 bases). CDR3 length equals 14 residues. With 4 bases removed from V and 0 bases from J, the gap between germline ends came to 10 bases. Germline V gene data show CDR1 as MGHRA and CDR2 as YSYEKL. CDR3 DNA sequence: TGCGCCAGCAGCCCGGAGGACAGCTCCTACGAGCAGTACTTC. Translating gives CASSPEDSSYEQYF.

This clonotype showed up many times. The V gene is TRBV7-3, the J gene TRBJ2-2; 7 bases align to TRBD2. The germline V gene has CDR1 SGHTA and CDR2 FQGTGA. J was trimmed by 3 bases and V by 5 bases; bases with no gene match: 9. The CDR3 spans 16 residues. CDR3 residues: CASSLPREDYTGELFF. Here the CDR3 DNA reads TGTGCCAGCAGCCTGCCCCGGGAGGACTACACCGGGGAGCTGTTTTTT.

This clonotype was found a few times. The chain combines TRBV7-6 with TRBJ2-1, with D perhaps matching TRBD2 (6 bases). CDR1 and CDR2 (germline): SGHVS, FNYEAQ. This CDR3 is built from 16 residues. V was clipped by 4 bases and J by 0 bases, with 13 bases between them. The CDR3 protein is CASSYLATTSYNEQFF. For the CDR3, the DNA is TGTGCCAGCAGCTATCTAGCGACTACCTCCTACAATGAGCAGTTCTTC.

In this sample, this clonotype turned up once. V is TRBV10-2 and J is TRBJ2-5; TRBD2 agrees at 7 bases. V shed 2 bases and J 9 bases; nucleotides not matched to a gene: 18. This CDR3 has 17 residues. Germline CDR1 reads WSHSY; CDR2 reads SAAADI. This chain's CDR3 is CASSEARGLGLEMAQYF. CDR3 coding DNA: TGCGCCAGCAGTGAGGCTCGCGGACTAGGGCTAGAGATGGCCCAGTACTTC.

The chain employs TRBV28 and TRBJ2-7, with D possibly TRBD1 on 6 matching bases. V lost 5 bases and J lost 2, with 13 bases in between. The CDR3 extends over 14 amino acids. Per the germline V gene, CDR1 is MDHEN and CDR2 is SYDVKM. CDR3 loop: CASSPRQVAYEQYF. DNA of the CDR3: TGTGCCAGCAGTCCACGACAGGTAGCCTACGAGCAGTACTTC. Combining the CDR3 with reference TRBV28 and TRBJ2-7 gives the whole variable domain DVKVTQSSRYLVKRTGEKVFLECVQDMDHENMFWYRQDPGLGLRLIYFSYDVKMKEKGDIPEGYSVSREKKERFSLILESASTNQTSMYLCASSPRQVAYEQYFGPGTRLTVT.

The CDR3, as DNA: TGTGCCAGCCACCAAAGGGATGACACGAACACTGAAGCTTTCTTT. It encodes CASHQRDDTNTEAFF. The gene calls are TRBV7-9 and TRBJ1-1, with D unclear. CDR1 is SEHNR and CDR2 is FQNEAQ in the germline V gene (reference sequence). This CDR3 comprises 15 residues. V shed 8 bases and J shed 1 base, with 17 bases lying between them.

This clonotype was observed many times. The chain links TRBV7-9 to TRBJ2-7, with 8 nucleotides matching TRBD1. The CDR3 spans 15 residues. V was clipped by 5 bases and J by 0 bases; unmatched bases: 6. Germline V gene sequence: CDR1 SEHNR, CDR2 FQNEAQ (reference sequence). The CDR3 loop is CASSQGDRNSYEQYF. As DNA, the CDR3 is TGTGCCAGCAGCCAGGGGGACAGGAACTCCTACGAGCAGTACTTC.

Here the CDR3 reads CASKPSGGVTGELFF. The CDR3 coding sequence is TGTGCCAGCAAACCTAGCGGGGGGGTCACCGGGGAGCTGTTTTTT. The J gene is TRBJ2-2, the V gene TRBV9; 12 bases are a match to TRBD2. Germline CDR1 reads SGDLS; CDR2 reads YYNGEE. Germline trimming cut 6 bases from V and 4 bases from J; bases unmatched to any gene: 4. This CDR3 region has 15 residues.

The J gene is TRBJ2-2, the V gene TRBV4-1; TRBD2 agrees at 7 bases. CDR3 size: 15 residues. Germline V gives CDR1 MGHRA, CDR2 YSYEKL. V dropped 0 bases and J dropped 6; count of bases not matched to a gene: 4. CDR3 sequence: CASSQDGRGAGELFF. In DNA, the CDR3 is TGCGCCAGCAGCCAAGATGGCCGGGGGGCCGGGGAGCTGTTTTTT.

This clonotype occurred a few times. The chain links TRBV29-1 to TRBJ2-5, with a tentative D call TRBD1 (5 bases). The CDR3 length is 17 residues. Germline assignment: CDR1 SQVTM and CDR2 ANQGSEA. The V end lost 1 base, the J end lost 8 bases, and 26 bases lay between the germline ends. CDR3 amino acids: CSVEAVPIRGHGETQYF. The CDR3 nucleotides are TGCAGCGTTGAAGCGGTCCCAATCCGCGGACACGGAGAAACCCAGTACTTC.

This chain uses TRBV5-1 with TRBJ1-2; no clear D. CDR3 size: 14 residues. V lost 0 bases and J lost 4, with 10 bases in between. The germline gives CDR1 SGHRS, CDR2 YFSETQ. The CDR3 region is CASSLDQDVYGYTF. CDR3 sequence (DNA): TGCGCCAGCAGCTTGGACCAGGACGTCTATGGCTACACCTTC.

This clonotype was recorded many times. This chain joins TRBV14 and TRBJ2-1; D gene uncertain. V was pared by 5 bases and J by 9 bases, with 8 bases between. This CDR3 contains 11 residues. Germline CDR1 reads SGHDN; CDR2 reads FVKESK. CDR3 sequence (DNA): TGTGCCAGCAGCGCATGGGGTGAGCAGTTCTTC. Protein product: CASSAWGEQFF.

In its sample, this clonotype was seen a few times. The rearrangement joins TRBV3-1 to TRBJ1-1, with D possibly TRBD1 on 6 matching bases. CDR3 size: 15 residues. Trimming left V 7 bases short and J 6 bases short, with 21 bases between. The germline V gene has CDR1 LGHDT and CDR2 YNNKEL (reference sequence). The CDR3 coding sequence is TGTGCCAGCACCGACCAAACAGGGCTGGGAGCTGAAGCTTTCTTT. Protein: CASTDQTGLGAEAFF.

The chain is built from TRBV14 and TRBJ2-2; 8 bases line up with TRBD1. This CDR3 is 16 amino acids long. The J segment lost 2 bases and the V segment lost 4 bases, leaving 6 bases of the junction unmatched. Germline V CDR1 and CDR2: SGHDN, FVKESK. Here the CDR3 DNA reads TGTGCCAGCAGCCCTACCGGGACAGGAAACACCGGGGAGCTGTTTTTT. This sequence encodes CASSPTGTGNTGELFF. The full variable domain, in which reference TRBV14 and TRBJ2-2 provide the parts outside the CDR3, is EAGVTQFPSHSVIEKGQTVTLRCDPISGHDNLYWYRRVMGKEIKFLLHFVKESKQDESGMPNNRFLAERTGGTYSTLKVQPAELEDSGVYFCASSPTGTGNTGELFFGEGSRLTVL.

This clonotype has more than one count but fewer than ten. The chain links TRBV9 to TRBJ2-1; D might be TRBD2 (5 bases). Germline V gene sequence: CDR1 SGDLS, CDR2 YYNGEE. The V and J ends lost 1 base and 6 bases respectively, with 11 bases between them. The CDR3 extends over 14 amino acids. The CDR3 nucleotides read TGTGCCAGCAGCGTAAGCAGCGGAATCAATGAGCAGTTCTTC. Protein sequence: CASSVSSGINEQFF.

The CDR3, as DNA: TGCGCCAGCAGCTTGGAGTTGTGGGGCGATGGCTACACCTTC. Protein: CASSLELWGDGYTF. The genes are TRBV5-1 and TRBJ1-2, with D possibly being TRBD1 (5 bases). Germline assignment: CDR1 SGHRS and CDR2 YFSETQ. Trimming shortened V by 0 bases and J by 6 bases, and 12 bases separated the two germline ends. The CDR3 consists of 14 residues. Complete variable domain (other parts from reference TRBV5-1 and TRBJ1-2): KAGVTQTPRYLIKTRGQQVTLSCSPISGHRSVSWYQQTPGQGLQFLFEYFSETQRNKGNFPGRFSGRQFSNSRSEMNVSTLELGDSALYLCASSLELWGDGYTFGSGTRLTVV.

This clonotype was seen only a few times. This chain joins TRBV15 and TRBJ2-7; 12 bases align to TRBD2. This CDR3 contains 19 residues. Germline-derived CDR1 and CDR2 are LNHNV and YYDKDF (reference sequence). Trimming removed 0 bases from V and 0 bases from J; junction bases left unmatched: 9. The CDR3 nucleotides read TGTGCCACCAGCAGAGATGTATCTAGCGGGAGGGCCCCCTCCTACGAGCAGTACTTC. Its translation is CATSRDVSSGRAPSYEQYF. Full variable domain (remainder filled in from reference TRBV15 and TRBJ2-7): DAMVIQNPRYQVTQFGKPVTLSCSQTLNHNVMYWYQQKSSQAPKLLFHYYDKDFNNEADTPDNFQSRRPNTSFCFLDIRSPGLGDTAMYLCATSRDVSSGRAPSYEQYFGPGTRLTVT.

This chain joins TRBV7-9 and TRBJ2-1, with a possible D match to TRBD2 (7 bases). V lost 5 bases to trimming and J lost 5 bases, with 13 bases between them. The germline gives CDR1 SEHNR, CDR2 FQNEAQ (reference sequence). This CDR3 has 14 residues. The CDR3 nucleotides are TGTGCCAGCAGCGGGGGGGGGCGCCACAATGAGCAGTTCTTC. It yields the protein CASSGGGRHNEQFF.

This clonotype was counted between two and nine times. The chain recombines TRBV20-1 with TRBJ2-7; a weak D match, TRBD2 (5 bases). V lost 0 bases and J lost 6, with 18 bases in between. Germline V gene lookup returns CDR1 DFQATT and CDR2 SNEGSKA (reference sequence). The CDR3 spans 15 residues. CDR3 nucleotide sequence: TGCAGTGCTAGAGACACTAGGAGCGCAACCCCCGAGCAGTACTTC. This translates into CSARDTRSATPEQYF.

The CDR3 loop reads CSVETGPSRQYF. The CDR3 DNA reads TGCAGCGTTGAGACAGGACCCTCAAGGCAGTACTTC. The chain has TRBV29-1 and TRBJ2-7; weak D call: TRBD1 (6 bases). Trimming took off 3 bases at V and 9 bases at J, with 15 bases between the two ends. Germline V gene data show CDR1 as SQVTM and CDR2 as ANQGSEA. The CDR3 has 12 residues.

This clonotype was found a few times. The V and J genes are TRBV2 and TRBJ2-3, with D possibly being TRBD2 (7 bases). Trimming removed 8 bases from V and 5 bases from J, with 17 bases in between. CDR3 length: 14 amino acids. Germline CDR1 is SNHLY and CDR2 is FYNNEI. CDR3 in DNA: TGTGCCAGCGAAGGGGGGGCCGTCGGAGATACGCAGTATTTT. Protein sequence: CASEGGAVGDTQYF.